The clone carrying this TCR beta chain has more than one count but fewer than ten. The target antigen is unknown. Following 10 days of culture, CD4+ T cells were isolated. Either the mRNA-1273 or the BNT162b2 vaccine was given to participants as two doses. The authors exchanged half the medium for IL-2 medium on days 3 and 7. CDR1 is MNHEY, CDR2 SMNVEV, per germline (reference sequence). V was pared by 4 bases and J by 6 bases, with 12 bases between. CDR3 length equals 13 residues. This record belongs to a study of vaccination effects on CD4 cells after COVID-19. For the study at large: Pools of viral peptides were used by the ViraFEST assay to expand antigen-specific CD4+ T cells ahead of sequencing. Supplemented with roughly 9 IU/ml IL-2 and about 10 ug/ml peptides, a few million PBMC per well were kept in culture.

Study findings and constraints: Missing from the study were early post-infection timepoints, and its convalescent patients were few.

TCRdb's table, derived via immunoSEQ multiplex PCR, lists solely in-frame clones and lacks some. The data hold just under 75,000 clones, with 65% to 80% observed a single time. This rearrangement joins TRBV27 to TRBJ1-2; a weak D match, TRBD1 (6 bases). Sample: CD4+ T cells from PBMCs cultured without peptide, taken after COVID-19 vaccination. The receptor comes from a human donor who received a COVID-19 vaccine. CDR3 in DNA: TGTGCCAGCAGTTCTAATACAGGGCATGGCTACACCTTC. It codes for CASSSNTGHGYTF.